Listed below are T cell receptor beta chains from one sample, sequenced in a study of human versus mouse CDR3 diversity and MHC coevolution. Clones were sequenced by immunoSEQ multiplex PCR, and TCRdb holds only the in-frame ones, with some missing. The table records some 82,000 clones, roughly 95% of them present only once. What was sequenced was naive CD4+ T cells from blood. The receptor set was obtained from a person aged 25 to 69 in good health. Both conserved end residues are part of each CDR3. D genes are given only for firm matches. Only some rows state a clone size, as once, few, many or a class for expanded clones.

D gene,J gene,clone size,V gene,CDR3 protein,CDR3 DNA
NA,TRBJ1-3,NA,TRBV6-6,CASSPPGWHTIYF,TGTGCCAGCAGTCCGCCGGGGTGGCACACCATATATTTT
NA,TRBJ2-2,NA,TRBV18,CASSPQTGTNTGELFF,TGTGCCAGCTCCCCCCAAACAGGGACGAACACCGGGGAGCTGTTTTTT
TRBD1,TRBJ1-6,NA,TRBV5-4,CASSRPDRVNSPLHF,TGTGCCAGCAGCAGACCGGACAGGGTCAATTCACCCCTCCACTTT
NA,TRBJ1-5,NA,TRBV10-3,CAISEPRTANQPQHF,TGTGCCATCAGTGAGCCAAGGACAGCTAATCAGCCCCAGCATTTT
TRBD1,TRBJ2-7,NA,TRBV4-1,CASSQAGTGIDEQYF,TGCGCCAGCAGCCAAGCGGGGACAGGGATCGACGAGCAGTACTTC
NA,TRBJ2-7,NA,TRBV6-6,CASSYGSRAYEQYF,TGTGCCAGCAGTTACGGCTCCAGGGCCTACGAGCAGTACTTC
TRBD1,TRBJ2-7,once,TRBV19,CASSRVDTGGGYEQYF,TGTGCCAGTAGTAGAGTAGACACAGGGGGCGGCTACGAGCAGTACTTC
NA,TRBJ2-7,NA,TRBV28,CASSFAWLANEQYF,TGTGCCAGCAGTTTTGCTTGGCTAGCCAACGAGCAGTACTTC
NA,TRBJ1-2,NA,TRBV5-5,CASSAVTGNQNYGYTF,TGTGCCAGCAGCGCGGTTACCGGGAACCAGAACTATGGCTACACCTTC
NA,TRBJ2-1,once,TRBV11-2,CASSLDYGRSNEQFF,TGTGCCAGCAGCTTAGACTACGGGAGAAGCAATGAGCAGTTCTTC
NA,TRBJ2-7,NA,TRBV6-1,CASSVEGIYEQYF,TGTGCCAGCAGTGTCGAGGGTATTTACGAGCAGTACTTC
NA,TRBJ2-4,NA,TRBV18,CASSPDRQNIQYF,TGTGCCAGCTCACCCGACAGACAAAACATTCAGTACTTC
NA,TRBJ1-2,once,TRBV11-1,CASSAAQWGGGYGYTF,TGTGCCAGCAGCGCGGCGCAATGGGGAGGTGGCTATGGCTACACCTTC
TRBD1,TRBJ1-2,NA,TRBV29-1,CSLQDRVGVYGYTF,TGCAGCTTGCAGGACAGGGTGGGGGTATATGGCTACACCTTC
NA,TRBJ2-1,NA,TRBV7-2,CASSLYTGEQFF,TGTGCCAGCAGCTTGTACACAGGTGAGCAGTTCTTC
TRBD1,TRBJ1-6,NA,TRBV7-6,CASSWDRGDNSPLHF,TGTGCCAGCAGCTGGGACAGGGGAGATAATTCACCCCTCCACTTT
NA,TRBJ1-1,NA,TRBV11-2,CASSPHINTEAFF,TGTGCCAGCAGCCCTCACATCAACACTGAAGCTTTCTTT
TRBD2,TRBJ2-1,NA,TRBV12-5,CASVAGGRYNEQFF,TGTGCTAGTGTAGCGGGAGGTCGCTACAATGAGCAGTTCTTC
NA,TRBJ1-6,once,TRBV7-8,CASSLESIGSISPLHF,TGTGCCAGCAGCTTAGAGAGTATCGGTAGTATTTCACCCCTCCACTTT
NA,TRBJ2-3,NA,TRBV30,CAWTGNEPTDTQYF,TGTGCCTGGACAGGGAACGAACCCACAGATACGCAGTATTTT
TRBD1,TRBJ2-7,NA,TRBV7-7,CASSVGDRGLFDEQYF,TGTGCTAGCAGCGTAGGTGACAGGGGGCTTTTCGACGAGCAGTACTTC
TRBD2,TRBJ2-1,NA,TRBV11-2,CASSLDGTRGNEQFF,TGTGCCAGCAGCTTAGACGGGACTAGGGGCAATGAGCAGTTCTTC
TRBD1,TRBJ2-7,NA,TRBV7-2,CASSGMGTAPTEQYF,TGTGCCAGCAGCGGAATGGGGACAGCCCCTACGGAGCAGTACTTC
TRBD1,TRBJ1-3,NA,TRBV30,CAWRDRELGNTIYF,TGTGCCTGGAGGGACAGGGAATTGGGAAACACCATATATTTT
NA,TRBJ2-7,NA,TRBV5-4,CASSLRDGLEEQYF,TGTGCCAGCAGCCTGCGGGACGGATTAGAGGAGCAGTACTTC
NA,TRBJ2-7,NA,TRBV7-2,CASSFRSGRGNYEQYF,TGTGCCAGCAGCTTCCGATCGGGCCGGGGGAATTACGAGCAGTACTTC
TRBD2,TRBJ2-7,NA,TRBV7-9,CASSGRTGTSREQYF,TGTGCCAGCAGCGGACGGACCGGGACTAGCCGCGAGCAGTACTTC
TRBD1,TRBJ1-2,once,TRBV30,CAWSAQGASGYTF,TGTGCCTGGAGTGCGCAGGGGGCTTCTGGCTACACCTTC
NA,TRBJ2-1,NA,TRBV9,CASSVGLVDNEQFF,TGTGCCAGCAGCGTAGGACTAGTAGACAATGAGCAGTTCTTC
NA,TRBJ2-1,NA,TRBV6-4,CASSDFSLSREQFF,TGTGCCAGCAGTGACTTCTCCCTCTCGCGTGAGCAGTTCTTC
NA,TRBJ2-7,NA,TRBV19,CASSVIRGYEQYF,TGTGCCAGTAGTGTGATCAGGGGTTACGAGCAGTACTTC
NA,TRBJ2-4,NA,TRBV5-1,CASSLDGRNIQYF,TGCGCCAGCAGCTTGGATGGGAGAAACATTCAGTACTTC
NA,TRBJ2-7,NA,TRBV10-3,CAISGIGLRYEQYF,TGTGCCATCAGTGGGATCGGGTTGCGCTACGAGCAGTACTTC
NA,TRBJ2-7,once,TRBV7-6,CASSFSDDSSYEQYF,TGTGCCAGCAGCTTCTCCGACGACTCCTCCTACGAGCAGTACTTC
TRBD1,TRBJ1-1,NA,TRBV10-1,CAISRGHTEAFF,TGCGCCATCTCGAGGGGGCACACTGAAGCTTTCTTT
NA,TRBJ2-7,NA,TRBV5-1,CASSETDTYEQYF,TGCGCCAGCAGCGAAACTGATACCTACGAGCAGTACTTC
TRBD1,TRBJ2-2,NA,TRBV5-5,CASSFTTGTSGELFF,TGTGCCAGCAGCTTTACGACAGGGACCTCCGGGGAGCTGTTTTTT
TRBD2,TRBJ2-3,NA,TRBV7-9,CASSQRGTSGSSSTDTQYF,TGTGCCAGCAGCCAGAGAGGGACTAGCGGGTCTTCTAGCACAGATACGCAGTATTTT
NA,TRBJ1-2,few,TRBV10-3,CAISERGIIGYTF,TGTGCCATCAGTGAAAGGGGGATTATTGGCTACACCTTC
TRBD1,TRBJ1-4,NA,TRBV19,CASSIAGQSREKLFF,TGTGCCAGTAGTATTGCGGGACAGTCACGTGAAAAACTGTTTTTT
TRBD1,TRBJ2-3,NA,TRBV18,CASSGGQEHTQYF,TGTGCCAGCTCAGGAGGACAGGAGCATACGCAGTATTTT
TRBD1,TRBJ1-5,NA,TRBV30,CAWSRDSHNQPQHF,TGTGCCTGGTCGAGGGACAGTCACAATCAGCCCCAGCATTTT
TRBD1,TRBJ2-7,once,TRBV9,CASSVGMGQSYEQYF,TGTGCCAGCAGCGTAGGAATGGGACAGTCCTACGAGCAGTACTTC
TRBD2,TRBJ2-3,NA,TRBV7-9,CASSTGTSPSTDTQYF,TGTGCCAGCAGCACCGGGACTAGCCCTAGCACAGATACGCAGTATTTT
TRBD1,TRBJ2-3,NA,TRBV5-6,CASSLEGAGTDTQYF,TGTGCCAGCAGCTTGGAGGGGGCTGGAACAGATACGCAGTATTTT
TRBD1,TRBJ1-1,NA,TRBV28,CASPGQGHLTEAFF,TGTGCCAGCCCCGGACAGGGGCATTTGACTGAAGCTTTCTTT